This TCR beta chain comes out of a study of vaccination effects on CD4 cells after COVID-19. Study-wide results and caveats: There was marked clonal contraction among infection- and vaccine-induced clones late after vaccination.

Under the ViraFEST assay, PBMC were stimulated with viral peptide pools so that antigen-specific CD4+ T cells expanded. Sequencing was performed afterwards. On day 10 of culture, CD4+ T cells were separated out. In the vaccine recipients, nucleocapsid antibodies were negative and there was no prior SARS-CoV-2 infection. V was trimmed by 6 bases and J by 6 bases, leaving 14 bases between them. CDR3 size: 14 residues. CDR1 is MNHEY and CDR2 is SVGAGI in the germline V gene. A word on this clone: Its antigen remains unknown.

Some clones are missing from TCRdb's copy, which holds only in-frame ones; the method was immunoSEQ multiplex PCR. Seen here are about 68,000 clones, 80% observed once, and the top ten hold more than 9%. The sequence derives from a human donor who received a COVID-19 vaccine. The J gene is TRBJ2-2, the V gene TRBV6-5; the D is unclear. Sequences were derived from CD4+ T cells from PBMCs cultured with SARS-CoV-2 spike peptides, sampled before COVID-19 vaccination. This chain's CDR3 is CASSRRRKAGELFF. The CDR3 DNA reads as TGTGCCAGCAGCCGACGTAGAAAGGCCGGGGAGCTGTTTTTT.